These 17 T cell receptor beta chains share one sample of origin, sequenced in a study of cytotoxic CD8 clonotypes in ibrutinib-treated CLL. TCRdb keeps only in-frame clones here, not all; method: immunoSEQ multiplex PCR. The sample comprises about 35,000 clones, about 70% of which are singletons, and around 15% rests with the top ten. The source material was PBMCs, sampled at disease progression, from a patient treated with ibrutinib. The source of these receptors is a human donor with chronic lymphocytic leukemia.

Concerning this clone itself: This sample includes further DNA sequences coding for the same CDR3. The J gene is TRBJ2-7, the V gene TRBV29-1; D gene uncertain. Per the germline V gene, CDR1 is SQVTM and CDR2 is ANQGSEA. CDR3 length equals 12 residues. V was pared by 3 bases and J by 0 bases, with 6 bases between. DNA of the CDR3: TGCAGCGTTGAGGGCAGCTCCTACGAGCAGTACTTC. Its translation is CSVEGSSYEQYF.

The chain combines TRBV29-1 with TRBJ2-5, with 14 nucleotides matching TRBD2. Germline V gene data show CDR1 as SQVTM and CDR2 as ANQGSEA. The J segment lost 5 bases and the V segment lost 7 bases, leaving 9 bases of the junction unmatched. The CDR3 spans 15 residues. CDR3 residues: CSAGLAGGGLETQYF. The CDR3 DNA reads TGCAGCGCTGGACTAGCGGGGGGCGGGTTGGAGACCCAGTACTTC.

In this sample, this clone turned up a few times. As DNA, the CDR3 is TGTGCCAGCAGCAACGGACAGTACTATGGCTACACCTTC. Its translation: CASSNGQYYGYTF. V usage is TRBV6-5 and J usage is TRBJ1-2; tentatively, D is TRBD1 (6 bases). V dropped 6 bases and J dropped 3 bases, with 11 bases sitting between them. Germline lookup yields CDR1 MNHEY and CDR2 SVGAGI. The CDR3 covers 13 residues.

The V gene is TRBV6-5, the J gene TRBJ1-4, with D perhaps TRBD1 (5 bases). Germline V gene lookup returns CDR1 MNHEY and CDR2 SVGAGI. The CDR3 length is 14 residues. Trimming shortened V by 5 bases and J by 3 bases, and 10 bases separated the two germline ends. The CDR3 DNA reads TGTGCCAGCAGTCCGACAGTGCCTAATGAAAAACTGTTTTTT. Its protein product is CASSPTVPNEKLFF.

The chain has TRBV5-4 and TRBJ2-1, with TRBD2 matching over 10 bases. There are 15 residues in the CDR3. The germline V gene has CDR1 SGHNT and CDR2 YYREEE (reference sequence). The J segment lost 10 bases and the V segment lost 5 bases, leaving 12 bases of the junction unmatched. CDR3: CASSMGQAGGLEQFF. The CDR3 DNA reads TGTGCCAGCAGTATGGGACAAGCGGGGGGGCTGGAGCAGTTCTTC.

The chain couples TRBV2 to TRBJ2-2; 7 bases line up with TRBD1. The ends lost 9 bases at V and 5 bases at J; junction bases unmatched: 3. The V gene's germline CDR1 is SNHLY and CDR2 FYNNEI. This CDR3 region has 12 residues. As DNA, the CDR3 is TGTGCCAGAGAGACAGGGACCGGGGAGCTGTTTTTT. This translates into CARETGTGELFF.

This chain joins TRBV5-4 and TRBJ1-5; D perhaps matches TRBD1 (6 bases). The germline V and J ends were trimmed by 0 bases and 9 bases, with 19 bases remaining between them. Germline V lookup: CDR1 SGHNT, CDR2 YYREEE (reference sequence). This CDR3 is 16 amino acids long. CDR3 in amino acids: CASSLGLGGPGAPQHF. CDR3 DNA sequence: TGTGCCAGCAGCTTGGGACTTGGGGGCCCGGGTGCGCCCCAGCATTTT.

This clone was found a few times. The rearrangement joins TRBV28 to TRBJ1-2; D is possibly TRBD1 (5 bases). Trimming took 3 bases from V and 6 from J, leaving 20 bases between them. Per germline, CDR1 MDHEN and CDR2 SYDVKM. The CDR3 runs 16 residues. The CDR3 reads CASSLVTGARVNGYTF. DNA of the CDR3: TGTGCCAGCAGTTTGGTCACAGGTGCAAGGGTTAATGGCTACACCTTC.

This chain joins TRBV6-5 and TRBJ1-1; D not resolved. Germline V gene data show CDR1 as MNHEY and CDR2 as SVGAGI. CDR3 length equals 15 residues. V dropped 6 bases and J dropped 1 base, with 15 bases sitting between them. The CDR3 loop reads CASSAPAPRNTEAFF. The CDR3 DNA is TGTGCCAGCAGCGCTCCGGCACCGAGGAACACTGAAGCTTTCTTT.

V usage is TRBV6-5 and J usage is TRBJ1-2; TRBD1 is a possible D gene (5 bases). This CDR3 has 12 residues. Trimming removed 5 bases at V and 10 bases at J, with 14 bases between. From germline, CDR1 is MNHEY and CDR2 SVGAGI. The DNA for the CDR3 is TGTGCCAGCAGTCCGAACAGGCCCCCCTACACCTTC. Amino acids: CASSPNRPPYTF.

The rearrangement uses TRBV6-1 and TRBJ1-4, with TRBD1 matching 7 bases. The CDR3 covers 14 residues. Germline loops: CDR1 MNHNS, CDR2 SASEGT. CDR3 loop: CGVPWDSIGEKLFF. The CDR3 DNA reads TGTGGGGTTCCGTGGGACAGTATCGGTGAAAAACTGTTTTTT.

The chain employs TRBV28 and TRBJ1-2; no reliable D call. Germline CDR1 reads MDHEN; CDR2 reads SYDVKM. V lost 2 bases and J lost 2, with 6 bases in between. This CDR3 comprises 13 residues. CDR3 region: CASSLGLNYGYTF. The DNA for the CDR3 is TGTGCCAGCAGTTTAGGACTGAACTATGGCTACACCTTC.

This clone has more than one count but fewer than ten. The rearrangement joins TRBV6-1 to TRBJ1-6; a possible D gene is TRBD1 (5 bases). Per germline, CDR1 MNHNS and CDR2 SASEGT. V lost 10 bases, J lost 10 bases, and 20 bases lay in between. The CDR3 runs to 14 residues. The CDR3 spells CATDFGQGSSPLHF. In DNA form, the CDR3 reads TGTGCCACCGACTTCGGACAAGGATCGTCACCCCTCCACTTT.

The CDR3 DNA reads TGTGCCAGCAGCTTAGTAGGCGGGACAGGTAGCAATCAGCCCCAGCATTTT. Its protein is CASSLVGGTGSNQPQHF. V is TRBV7-2 and J is TRBJ1-5; 8 bases are a match to TRBD1. The CDR3 totals 17 residues. The V gene's germline CDR1 is SGHTA and CDR2 FQGNSA. With 1 base clipped from V and 0 bases from J, the junction kept 5 bases outside the gene matches.

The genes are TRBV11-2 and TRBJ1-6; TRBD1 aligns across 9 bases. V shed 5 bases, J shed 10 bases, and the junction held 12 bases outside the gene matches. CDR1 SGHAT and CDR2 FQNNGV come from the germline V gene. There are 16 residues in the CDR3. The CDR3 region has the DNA TGTGCCAGCAGCCCCACCACGACAGGGGGGTACTCACCCCTCCACTTT. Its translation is CASSPTTTGGYSPLHF.

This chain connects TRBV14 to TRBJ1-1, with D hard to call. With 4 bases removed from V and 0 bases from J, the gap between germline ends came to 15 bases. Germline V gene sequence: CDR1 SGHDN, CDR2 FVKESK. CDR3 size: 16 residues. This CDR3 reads CASSPVRLGLNTEAFF. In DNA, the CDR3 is TGTGCCAGCAGCCCTGTCCGACTGGGATTGAACACTGAAGCTTTCTTT. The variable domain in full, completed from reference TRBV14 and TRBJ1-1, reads EAGVTQFPSHSVIEKGQTVTLRCDPISGHDNLYWYRRVMGKEIKFLLHFVKESKQDESGMPNNRFLAERTGGTYSTLKVQPAELEDSGVYFCASSPVRLGLNTEAFFGQGTRLTVV.

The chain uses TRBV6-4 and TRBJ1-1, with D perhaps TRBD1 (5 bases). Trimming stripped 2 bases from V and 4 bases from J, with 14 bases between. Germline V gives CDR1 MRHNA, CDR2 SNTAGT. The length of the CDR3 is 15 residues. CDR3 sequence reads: CASSDPGAAVTEAFF. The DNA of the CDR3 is TGTGCCAGCAGTGACCCTGGGGCTGCTGTCACTGAAGCTTTCTTT.